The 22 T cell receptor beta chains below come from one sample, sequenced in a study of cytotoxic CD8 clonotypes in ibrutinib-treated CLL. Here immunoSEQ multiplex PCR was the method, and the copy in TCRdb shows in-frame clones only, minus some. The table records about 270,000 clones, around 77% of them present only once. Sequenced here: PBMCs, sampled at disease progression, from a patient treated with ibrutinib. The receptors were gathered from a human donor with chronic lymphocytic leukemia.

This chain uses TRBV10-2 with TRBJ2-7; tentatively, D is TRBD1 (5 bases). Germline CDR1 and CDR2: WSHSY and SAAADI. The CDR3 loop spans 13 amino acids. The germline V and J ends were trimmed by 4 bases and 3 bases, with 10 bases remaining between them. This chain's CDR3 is CASSASTVYEQYF. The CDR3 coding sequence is TGCGCCAGCAGTGCGTCGACAGTCTACGAGCAGTACTTC.

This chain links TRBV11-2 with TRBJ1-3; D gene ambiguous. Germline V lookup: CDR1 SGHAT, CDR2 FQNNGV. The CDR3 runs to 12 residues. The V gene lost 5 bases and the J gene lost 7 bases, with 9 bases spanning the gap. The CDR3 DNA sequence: TGTGCCAGCAGCCCTCTGGTGAACACCATATATTTT. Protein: CASSPLVNTIYF.

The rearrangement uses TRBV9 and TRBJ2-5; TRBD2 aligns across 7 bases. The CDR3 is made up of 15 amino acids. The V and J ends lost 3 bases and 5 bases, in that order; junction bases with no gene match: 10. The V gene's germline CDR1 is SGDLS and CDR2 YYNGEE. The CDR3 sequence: CASSAGGGVGETQYF. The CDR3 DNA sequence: TGTGCCAGCAGCGCGGGAGGAGGTGTCGGGGAGACCCAGTACTTC.

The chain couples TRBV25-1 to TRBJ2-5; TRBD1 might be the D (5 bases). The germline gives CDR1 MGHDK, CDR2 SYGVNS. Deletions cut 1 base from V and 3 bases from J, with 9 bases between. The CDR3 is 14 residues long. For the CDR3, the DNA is TGTGCCAGCAGTGAATGGGGCAGGGAAGAGACCCAGTACTTC. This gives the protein CASSEWGREETQYF.

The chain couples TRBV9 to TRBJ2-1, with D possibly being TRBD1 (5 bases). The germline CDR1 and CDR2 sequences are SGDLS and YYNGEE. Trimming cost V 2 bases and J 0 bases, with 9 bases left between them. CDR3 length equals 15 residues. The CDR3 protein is CASSVGLSSYNEQFF. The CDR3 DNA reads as TGTGCCAGCAGCGTGGGGCTTTCCTCCTACAATGAGCAGTTCTTC.

As DNA, the CDR3 is TGTGCCAGCAGCTCGCAGGGGGCGAACACCGGGGAGCTGTTTTTT. Translation: CASSSQGANTGELFF. The rearrangement joins TRBV7-6 to TRBJ2-2; 7 nucleotides agree with TRBD1. There are 15 residues in the CDR3. In germline, CDR1 is SGHVS, CDR2 FNYEAQ. The trim removed 4 bases at V and 0 bases at J, leaving 2 bases unmatched.

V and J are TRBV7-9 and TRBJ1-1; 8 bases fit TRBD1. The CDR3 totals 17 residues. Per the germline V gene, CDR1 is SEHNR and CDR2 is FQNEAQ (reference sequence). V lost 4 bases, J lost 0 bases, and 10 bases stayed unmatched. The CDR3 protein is CASSSGQGRAVNTEAFF. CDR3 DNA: TGTGCCAGCAGCTCCGGACAGGGTAGAGCGGTGAACACTGAAGCTTTCTTT.

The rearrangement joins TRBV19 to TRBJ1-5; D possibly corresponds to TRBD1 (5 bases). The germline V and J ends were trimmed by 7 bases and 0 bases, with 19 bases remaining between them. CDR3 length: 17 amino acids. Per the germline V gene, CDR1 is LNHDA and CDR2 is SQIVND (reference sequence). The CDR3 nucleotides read TGTGCCAGTAAATCGGGGCAGGCCCTGACTAGCAATCAGCCCCAGCATTTT. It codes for CASKSGQALTSNQPQHF.

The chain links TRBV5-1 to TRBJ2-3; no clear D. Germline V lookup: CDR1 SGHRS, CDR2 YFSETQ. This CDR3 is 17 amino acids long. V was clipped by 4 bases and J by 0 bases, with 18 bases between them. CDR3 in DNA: TGCGCCAGCAGCCCCCGGTTCGACACAATTAGCACAGATACGCAGTATTTT. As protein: CASSPRFDTISTDTQYF.

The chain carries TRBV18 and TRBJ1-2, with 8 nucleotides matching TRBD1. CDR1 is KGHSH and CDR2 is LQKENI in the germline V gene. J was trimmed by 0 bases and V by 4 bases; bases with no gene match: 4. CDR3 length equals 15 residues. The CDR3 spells CASSRETGANYGYTF. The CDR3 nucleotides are TGTGCCAGCTCACGGGAGACAGGGGCTAACTATGGCTACACCTTC.

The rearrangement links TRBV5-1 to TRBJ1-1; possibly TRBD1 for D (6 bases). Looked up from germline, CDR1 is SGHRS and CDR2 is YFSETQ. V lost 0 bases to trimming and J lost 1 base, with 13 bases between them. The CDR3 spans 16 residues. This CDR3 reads CASSLGAGASNTEAFF. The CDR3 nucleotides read TGCGCCAGCAGCTTGGGAGCAGGGGCGTCGAACACTGAAGCTTTCTTT.

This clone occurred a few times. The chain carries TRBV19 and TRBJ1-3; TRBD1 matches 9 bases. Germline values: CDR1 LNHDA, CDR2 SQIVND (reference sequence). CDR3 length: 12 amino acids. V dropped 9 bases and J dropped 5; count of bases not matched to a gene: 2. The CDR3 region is CASGQGRNTIYF. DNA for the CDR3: TGTGCCAGCGGACAGGGGCGAAACACCATATATTTT.

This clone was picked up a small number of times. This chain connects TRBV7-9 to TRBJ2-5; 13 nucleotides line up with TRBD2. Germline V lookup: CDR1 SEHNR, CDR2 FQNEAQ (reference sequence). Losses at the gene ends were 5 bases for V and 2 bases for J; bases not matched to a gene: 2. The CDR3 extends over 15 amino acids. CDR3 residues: CASSLTSGRQETQYF. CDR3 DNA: TGTGCCAGCAGCCTGACTAGCGGGAGGCAAGAGACCCAGTACTTC.

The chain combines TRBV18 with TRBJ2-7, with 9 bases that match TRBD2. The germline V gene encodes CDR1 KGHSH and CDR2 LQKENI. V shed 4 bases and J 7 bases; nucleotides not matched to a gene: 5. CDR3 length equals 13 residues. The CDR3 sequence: CASSRGRAEEQYF. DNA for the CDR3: TGTGCCAGCTCACGCGGGAGGGCCGAAGAGCAGTACTTC.

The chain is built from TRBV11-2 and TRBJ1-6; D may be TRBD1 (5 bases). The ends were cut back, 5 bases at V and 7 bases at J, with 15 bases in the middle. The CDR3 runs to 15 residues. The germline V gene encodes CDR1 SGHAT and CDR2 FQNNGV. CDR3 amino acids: CASSLLSGNNSPLHF. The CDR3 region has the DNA TGTGCCAGCAGCCTTCTGTCAGGGAACAATTCACCCCTCCACTTT. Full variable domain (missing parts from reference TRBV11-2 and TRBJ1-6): EAGVAQSPRYKIIEKRQSVAFWCNPISGHATLYWYQQILGQGPKLLIQFQNNGVVDDSQLPKDRFSAERLKGVDSTLKIQPAKLEDSAVYLCASSLLSGNNSPLHFGNGTRLTVT.

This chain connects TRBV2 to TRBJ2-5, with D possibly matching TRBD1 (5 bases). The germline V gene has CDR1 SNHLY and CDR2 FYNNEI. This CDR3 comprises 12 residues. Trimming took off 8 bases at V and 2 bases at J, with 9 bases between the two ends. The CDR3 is CASQKGQETQYF. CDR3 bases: TGTGCCAGCCAGAAGGGGCAAGAGACCCAGTACTTC.

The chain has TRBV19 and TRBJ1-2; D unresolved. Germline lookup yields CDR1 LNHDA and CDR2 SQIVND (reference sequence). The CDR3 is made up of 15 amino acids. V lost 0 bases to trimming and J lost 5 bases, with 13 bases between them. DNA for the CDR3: TGTGCCAGTAGTATAGAACGGACGGGATGGTATGGCTACACCTTC. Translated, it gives CASSIERTGWYGYTF.

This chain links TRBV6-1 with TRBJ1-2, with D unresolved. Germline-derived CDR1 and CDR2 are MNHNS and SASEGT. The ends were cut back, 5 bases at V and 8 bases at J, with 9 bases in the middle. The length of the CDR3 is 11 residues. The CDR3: CASSRKNGYTF. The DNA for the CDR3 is TGTGCCAGCAGTCGGAAGAACGGCTACACCTTC.

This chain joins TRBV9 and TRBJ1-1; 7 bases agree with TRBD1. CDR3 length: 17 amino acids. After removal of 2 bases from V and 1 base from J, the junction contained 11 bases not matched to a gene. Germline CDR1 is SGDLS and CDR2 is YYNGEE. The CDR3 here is CASSVLQGTGTNTEAFF. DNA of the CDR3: TGTGCCAGCAGCGTTTTACAGGGGACGGGGACGAACACTGAAGCTTTCTTT.

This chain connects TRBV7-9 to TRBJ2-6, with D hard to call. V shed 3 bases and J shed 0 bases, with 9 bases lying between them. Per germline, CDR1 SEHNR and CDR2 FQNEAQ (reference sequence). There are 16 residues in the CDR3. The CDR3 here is CASSLGFSSGANVLTF. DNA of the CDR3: TGTGCCAGCAGCTTGGGCTTTAGCTCTGGGGCCAACGTCCTGACTTTC.

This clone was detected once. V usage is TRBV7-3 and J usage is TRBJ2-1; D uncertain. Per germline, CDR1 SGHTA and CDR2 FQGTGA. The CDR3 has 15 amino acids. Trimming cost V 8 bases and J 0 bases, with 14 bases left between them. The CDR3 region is CASASGSSSYNEQFF. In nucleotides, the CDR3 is TGTGCCAGCGCCTCCGGCAGTAGCTCCTACAATGAGCAGTTCTTC.

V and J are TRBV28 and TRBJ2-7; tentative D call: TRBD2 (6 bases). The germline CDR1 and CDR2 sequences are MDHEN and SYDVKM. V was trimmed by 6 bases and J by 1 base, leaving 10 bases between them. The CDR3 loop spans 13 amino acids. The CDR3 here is CASRLAPSYEQYF. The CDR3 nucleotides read TGTGCCAGCAGGCTAGCGCCATCCTACGAGCAGTACTTC. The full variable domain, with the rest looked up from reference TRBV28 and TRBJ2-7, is DVKVTQSSRYLVKRTGEKVFLECVQDMDHENMFWYRQDPGLGLRLIYFSYDVKMKEKGDIPEGYSVSREKKERFSLILESASTNQTSMYLCASRLAPSYEQYFGPGTRLTVT.